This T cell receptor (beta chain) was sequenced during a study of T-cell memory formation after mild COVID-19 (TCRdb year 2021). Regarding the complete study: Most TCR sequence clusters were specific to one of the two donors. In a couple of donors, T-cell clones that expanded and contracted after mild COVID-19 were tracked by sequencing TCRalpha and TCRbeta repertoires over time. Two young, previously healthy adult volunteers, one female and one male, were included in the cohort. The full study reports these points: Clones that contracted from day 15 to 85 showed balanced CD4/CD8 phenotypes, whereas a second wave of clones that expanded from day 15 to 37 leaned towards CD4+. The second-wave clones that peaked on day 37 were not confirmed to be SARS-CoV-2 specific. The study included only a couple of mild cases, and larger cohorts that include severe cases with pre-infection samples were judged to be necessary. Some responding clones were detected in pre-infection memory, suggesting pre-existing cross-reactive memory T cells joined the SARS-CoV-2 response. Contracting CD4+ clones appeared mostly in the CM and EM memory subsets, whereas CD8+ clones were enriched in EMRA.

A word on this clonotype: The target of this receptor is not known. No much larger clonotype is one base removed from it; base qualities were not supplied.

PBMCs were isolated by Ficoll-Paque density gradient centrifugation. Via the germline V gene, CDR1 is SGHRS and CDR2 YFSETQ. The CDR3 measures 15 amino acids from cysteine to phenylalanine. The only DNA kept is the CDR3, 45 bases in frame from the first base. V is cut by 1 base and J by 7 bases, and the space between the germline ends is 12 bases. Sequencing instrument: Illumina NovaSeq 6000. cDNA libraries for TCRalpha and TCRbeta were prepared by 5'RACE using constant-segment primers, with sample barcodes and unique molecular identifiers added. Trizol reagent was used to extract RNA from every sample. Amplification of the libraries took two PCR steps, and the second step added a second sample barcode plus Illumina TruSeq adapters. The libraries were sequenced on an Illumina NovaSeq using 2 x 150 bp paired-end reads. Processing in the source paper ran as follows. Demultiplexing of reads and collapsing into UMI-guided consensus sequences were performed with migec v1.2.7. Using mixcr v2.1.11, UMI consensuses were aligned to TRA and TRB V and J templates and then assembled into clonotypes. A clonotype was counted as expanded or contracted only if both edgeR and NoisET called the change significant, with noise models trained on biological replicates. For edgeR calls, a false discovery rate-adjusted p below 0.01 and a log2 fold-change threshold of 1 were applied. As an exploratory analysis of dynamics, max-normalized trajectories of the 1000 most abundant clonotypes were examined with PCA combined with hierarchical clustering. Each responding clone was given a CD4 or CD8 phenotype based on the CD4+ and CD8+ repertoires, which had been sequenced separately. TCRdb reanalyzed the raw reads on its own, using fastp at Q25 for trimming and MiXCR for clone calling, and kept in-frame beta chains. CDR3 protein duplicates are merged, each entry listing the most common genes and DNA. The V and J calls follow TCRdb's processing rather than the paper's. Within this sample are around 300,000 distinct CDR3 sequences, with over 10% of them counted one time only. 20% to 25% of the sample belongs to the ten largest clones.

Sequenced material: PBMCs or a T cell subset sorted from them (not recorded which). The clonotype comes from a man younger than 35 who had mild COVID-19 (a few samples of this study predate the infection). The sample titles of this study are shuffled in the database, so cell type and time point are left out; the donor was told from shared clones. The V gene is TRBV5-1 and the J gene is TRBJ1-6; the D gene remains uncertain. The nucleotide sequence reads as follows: TGCGCCAGCAGCTTGAGTGGCGGGCAAAATTCACCCCTCCACTTT. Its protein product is CASSLSGGQNSPLHF.